The following is a T cell receptor (beta chain) sequence with its context. Many counts were recorded for this clonotype. Its antigen specificity is not known. No much larger clone is present one base from it, and per-base qualities are unavailable. The source of the sample is a study of T cell repertoires in cytomegalovirus infection (dated by TCRdb to between 2018 and 2020). For the wider study: The HLA type of each donor mattered for the analysis, because public TCR beta signatures pointed to carriage of CMV infection along with the matching HLA type. Points the paper makes about the study in general: The ex vivo response was dominated by HLA-C-restricted CMV-specific TCR beta clonotypes, which also provided the single most frequent clonotype in two of eight donors. Cumulative frequency of public TCR beta family members discriminated carriers of CMV infection plus the relevant HLA type in this cohort and an independent approximately 370-donor cohort.

Inclusive of the bounding cysteine and phenylalanine, the CDR3 is 14 residues long. Of all the DNA, just the CDR3 is kept, 42 bases in frame from base 1. The V end loses 5 bases and the J end loses 1 base, and a stretch of 11 bases separates them. CDR1 and CDR2 are read off the germline V gene (reference sequence) as LNHNV and YYDKDF. Instrument used: Illumina HiSeq 1500. The raw public data were reprocessed by TCRdb itself: fastp quality trimming at Q25, MiXCR clonotype calling, in-frame beta chains only. Entries are consolidated by CDR3 protein sequence, retaining the most common genes and DNA. The sample table shows roughly 76,000 distinct CDR3 sequences, and about 3.8% are seen once. Under 6% of the sample lies in the top ten.

The source material was PBMCs. This receptor chain uses TRBV15 and TRBJ1-1; a weak D assignment points to TRBD1 (5 bases agree). The source of this sequence is a human donor in good health (CMV status not recorded). Some clones in this sample may be carry-over from other donors' samples. Read as DNA, the sequence is TGTGCCACCAGCGGAGGAAGGGGGAACACTGAAGCTTTCTTT. It is translated as CATSGGRGNTEAFF. Beyond the CDR3, the reference TRBV15 and TRBJ1-1 genes provide the residues; the full variable domain reads: DAMVIQNPRYQVTQFGKPVTLSCSQTLNHNVMYWYQQKSSQAPKLLFHYYDKDFNNEADTPDNFQSRRPNTSFCFLDIRSPGLGDTAMYLCATSGGRGNTEAFFGQGTRLTVV.